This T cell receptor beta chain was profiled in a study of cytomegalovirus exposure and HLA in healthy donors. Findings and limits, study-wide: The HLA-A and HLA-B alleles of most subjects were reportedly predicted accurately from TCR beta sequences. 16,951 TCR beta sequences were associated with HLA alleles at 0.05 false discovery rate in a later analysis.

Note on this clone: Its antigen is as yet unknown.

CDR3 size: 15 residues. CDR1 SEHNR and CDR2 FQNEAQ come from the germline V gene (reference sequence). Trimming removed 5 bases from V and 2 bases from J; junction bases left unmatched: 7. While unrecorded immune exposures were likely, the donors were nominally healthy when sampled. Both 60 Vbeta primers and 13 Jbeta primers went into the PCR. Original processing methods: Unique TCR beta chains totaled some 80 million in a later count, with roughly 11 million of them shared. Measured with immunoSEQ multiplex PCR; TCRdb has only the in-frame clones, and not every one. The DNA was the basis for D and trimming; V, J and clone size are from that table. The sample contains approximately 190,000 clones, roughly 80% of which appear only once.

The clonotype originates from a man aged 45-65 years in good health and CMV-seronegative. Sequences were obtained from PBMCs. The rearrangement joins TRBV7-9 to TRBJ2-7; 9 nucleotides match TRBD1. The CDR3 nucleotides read TGTGCCAGCAGCCGCGGACAGGGGAAAACCTACGAGCAGTACTTC. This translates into CASSRGQGKTYEQYF. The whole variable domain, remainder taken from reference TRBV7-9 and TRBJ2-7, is DTGVSQNPRHKITKRGQNVTFRCDPISEHNRLYWYRQTLGQGPEFLTYFQNEAQLEKSRLLSDRFSAERPKGSFSTLEIQRTEQGDSAMYLCASSRGQGKTYEQYFGPGTRLTVT.